The 27 T cell receptor beta chains below come from one sample, sequenced in a study of T cells in Graves' hyperthyroidism and ophthalmopathy. Template material for amplifying TCR beta CDR3 regions consisted of RNA transcripts. HTBI primers drove first-round RT-PCR of the TCR CDR3. TCRdb itself ran the multiplex PCR reads through MiXCR, one entry per CDR3 protein. The table has roughly 300,000 distinct CDR3 sequences, approximately 14% seen once. Sequences were obtained from blood. These receptors were taken from a woman aged 25 to 39 with Graves' hyperthyroidism.

This clonotype has a count of ten or more. The J gene is TRBJ2-1, the V gene TRBV20-1, with 7 bases matching TRBD1. With V trimmed by 6 bases and J by 4 bases, 9 bases remained unmatched. The CDR3 runs to 14 residues. Germline V gene lookup returns CDR1 DFQATT and CDR2 SNEGSKA (reference sequence). DNA of the CDR3: TGCAGTGCCACACAGGGGTCGGGGTACAATGAGCAGTTCTTC. Translating gives CSATQGSGYNEQFF.

This sequence joins TRBV3-1 and TRBJ2-3; D possibly corresponds to TRBD1 (6 bases). Germline assignment: CDR1 LGHDT and CDR2 YNNKEL (reference sequence). Trimming cost V 2 bases and J 2 bases, with 17 bases left between them. The CDR3 has 17 amino acids. The CDR3 nucleotides are TGTGCCAGCAGCCAACACCGGGACACAATTAACACAGATACGCAGTATTTT. This translates into CASSQHRDTINTDTQYF.

The CDR3: CASSLGGHEQYF. DNA of the CDR3: TGTGCCAGCAGTTTAGGGGGCCACGAGCAGTACTTC. This sequence joins TRBV28 and TRBJ2-7; tentatively, D is TRBD1 (6 bases). The V end was cut by 2 bases, the J end by 5 bases, with 7 bases between. The germline V gene has CDR1 MDHEN and CDR2 SYDVKM. This CDR3 is 12 amino acids long.

This clonotype was counted ten times or more. This chain uses TRBV12-3 or TRBV12-4 with TRBJ2-7, with 8 bases identical to TRBD2. V shed 2 bases and J 2 bases; nucleotides not matched to a gene: 2. The length of the CDR3 is 14 residues. The CDR3 loop is CASSLQRGPYEQYF. DNA of the CDR3: TGTGCCAGCAGTTTACAGCGGGGGCCCTACGAGCAGTACTTC.

The chain links TRBV14 to TRBJ2-1; D unresolved. In germline, CDR1 is SGHDN, CDR2 FVKESK. The ends were cut back, 1 base at V and 5 bases at J, with 9 bases in the middle. The CDR3 contains 14 residues. The CDR3 DNA reads as TGTGCCAGCAGCCAAGTGAGTGGGCACAATGAGCAGTTCTTC. Encoded protein: CASSQVSGHNEQFF.

This clonotype was counted ten times or more. This chain links TRBV7-8 with TRBJ2-5; 8 bases line up with TRBD1. The ends lost 1 base at V and 4 bases at J; junction bases unmatched: 8. CDR3 length: 16 residues. CDR1 and CDR2 (germline): SGHVS, FQNEAQ. This CDR3 is CASSLEGQVSRETQYF. CDR3 coding DNA: TGTGCCAGCAGCTTAGAGGGACAGGTCTCTAGAGAGACCCAGTACTTC.

This clonotype was found once. The chain has TRBV18 and TRBJ2-7; unclear D gene. The ends were cut back, 2 bases at V and 3 bases at J, with 8 bases in the middle. This CDR3 has 13 amino acids. Germline loops: CDR1 KGHSH, CDR2 LQKENI. CDR3 bases: TGTGCCAGCTCACCATCCTTGAACTACGAGCAGTACTTC. Protein sequence: CASSPSLNYEQYF.

V is TRBV6-1 and J is TRBJ2-4; D assignment may be TRBD1 or TRBD2 (6 bases each). In germline, CDR1 is MNHNS, CDR2 SASEGT. The CDR3 runs 15 residues. V lost 2 bases, J lost 0 bases, and 8 bases lay in between. This CDR3 is CASSERGVAKNIQYF. CDR3 in DNA: TGTGCCAGCAGTGAAAGGGGGGTAGCCAAAAACATTCAGTACTTC.

This clonotype showed up many times. The chain uses TRBV12-3 or TRBV12-4 and TRBJ1-6, with D unresolved. There are 13 residues in the CDR3. Trimming cost V 6 bases and J 7 bases, with 10 bases left between them. This CDR3 is CASSSGGNSPLHF. The DNA for the CDR3 is TGTGCCAGCAGCTCCGGCGGGAATTCACCCCTCCACTTT.

CDR3 nucleotide sequence: TGTGCCAGCAGCCCGGAGTCGACCTATGGCTACACCTTC. This gives the protein CASSPESTYGYTF. J is TRBJ1-2 and V is TRBV7-9; no definite D call. The germline V gene has CDR1 SEHNR and CDR2 FQNEAQ (reference sequence). Deletions cut 5 bases from V and 4 bases from J, with 11 bases between. This CDR3 has 13 residues.

This clonotype turned up a few times. Its ends do not fully match the called genes, so a read error is possible. The gene calls are TRBV29-1 and TRBJ2-3; D might be TRBD1 or TRBD2, each matching 5 bases. The CDR3 extends over 15 amino acids. Per germline, CDR1 SQVTM and CDR2 ANQGSEA. The CDR3 DNA follows: TGCAGCGACGTTCCGAGGGGTCCTAGCACAGGTACGCAGTATTTT. Encoded protein: CSDVPRGPSTGTQYF.

This clonotype occurred many times. This CDR3 reads CASSSAPTGRRETQYF. CDR3 sequence (DNA): TGTGCCAGCAGCTCGGCTCCTACCGGGCGAAGGGAGACCCAGTACTTC. This chain joins TRBV11-2 and TRBJ2-5; D is unclear. There are 16 residues in the CDR3. V lost 4 bases, J lost 5 bases, and 20 bases lay in between. The germline gives CDR1 SGHAT, CDR2 FQNNGV.

This clonotype has only a few counts. The J gene is TRBJ2-1, the V gene TRBV28; TRBD2 aligns across 7 bases. V trimming: 5 bases; J trimming: 7 bases; junction bases outside the gene matches: 8. CDR1 is MDHEN and CDR2 is SYDVKM in the germline V gene. The CDR3 extends over 14 amino acids. CDR3 loop: CASSMGGRANEQFF. CDR3 coding DNA: TGTGCCAGCAGTATGGGAGGGCGAGCGAATGAGCAGTTCTTC.

In this sample, this clonotype turned up many times. The V gene is TRBV28, the J gene TRBJ2-7; D not certain. V lost 4 bases, J lost 3 bases, and 16 bases lay in between. There are 15 residues in the CDR3. Per the germline V gene, CDR1 is MDHEN and CDR2 is SYDVKM. CDR3 sequence (DNA): TGTGCCAGCAGTTCCTCCCCCTGGGATATCTACGAGCAGTACTTC. Amino acid sequence: CASSSSPWDIYEQYF.

This chain uses TRBV4-3 with TRBJ2-7, with TRBD2 matching over 9 bases. The CDR3 extends over 16 amino acids. V lost 2 bases to trimming and J lost 3 bases; unmatched junction nucleotides: 8. Germline CDR1 is LGHNA and CDR2 is YSLEER. The DNA for the CDR3 is TGCGCCAGCAGCCAATATCCCGGGACTAGCAACTACGAGCAGTACTTC. Translation gives CASSQYPGTSNYEQYF.

This clonotype was seen many times. The chain combines TRBV7-6 with TRBJ2-2, with D possibly TRBD2 on 5 matching bases. This CDR3 is 14 amino acids long. Trimming pared 5 bases from V and 6 bases from J, leaving 13 bases between. CDR1 is SGHVS, CDR2 FNYEAQ, per germline. CDR3 residues: CASSPKLGPGELFF. The CDR3 nucleotides read TGTGCCAGCAGCCCAAAACTAGGCCCCGGGGAGCTGTTTTTT.

This clonotype was recorded at least ten times. The chain carries TRBV6-1 and TRBJ1-6, with no clear D. Trimming cost V 1 base and J 0 bases, with 4 bases left between them. Per germline, CDR1 MNHNS and CDR2 SASEGT. This CDR3 has 15 residues. The CDR3 DNA follows: TGTGCCAGCAGTGAAGGGGACTCCTATAATTCACCCCTCCACTTT. Protein: CASSEGDSYNSPLHF.

At least ten counts were recorded for this clonotype. V is TRBV7-9 and J is TRBJ1-1, with D unresolved. CDR1 and CDR2 from the germline V gene are SEHNR and FQNEAQ (reference sequence). This CDR3 is built from 14 residues. The V end lost 5 bases, the J end lost 0 bases, and 10 bases lay between the germline ends. CDR3 residues: CASSRDRLNTEAFF. CDR3 nucleotides: TGTGCCAGCAGCCGCGACCGCCTGAACACTGAAGCTTTCTTT.

The chain joins TRBV7-2 to TRBJ1-6, with D uncertain. CDR3 length equals 16 residues. Germline V gene sequence: CDR1 SGHTA, CDR2 FQGNSA. Trimming stripped 5 bases from V and 1 base from J, with 12 bases between. CDR3 in amino acids: CASSALTRSYNSPLHF. DNA for the CDR3: TGTGCCAGCAGCGCCCTGACAAGGTCCTATAATTCACCCCTCCACTTT. Filled out from reference TRBV7-2 and TRBJ1-6, the complete variable domain reads GAGVSQSPSNKVTEKGKDVELRCDPISGHTALYWYRQSLGQGLEFLIYFQGNSAPDKSGLPSDRFSAERTGGSVSTLTIQRTQQEDSAVYLCASSALTRSYNSPLHFGNGTRLTVT.

This clonotype has ten or more counts. The chain combines TRBV28 with TRBJ1-4; unclear D gene. V was clipped by 6 bases and J by 8 bases, with 22 bases between them. Germline V gene lookup returns CDR1 MDHEN and CDR2 SYDVKM. The CDR3 spans 16 residues. The CDR3 nucleotides are TGTGCCAGCAGCCACTTTGGGTCAGGTTCGGGAGAAAAACTGTTTTTT. Its translation: CASSHFGSGSGEKLFF.

V usage is TRBV6-2 or TRBV6-3 and J usage is TRBJ2-7; D not certain. The germline V and J ends were trimmed by 5 bases and 2 bases, with 19 bases remaining between them. Per the germline V gene, CDR1 is MNHEY and CDR2 is SVGEGT. This CDR3 is 16 amino acids long. In nucleotides, the CDR3 is TGTGCCAGCAGTCCTACCTTCTCCATTCCCACCTACGAGCAGTACTTC. Its translation is CASSPTFSIPTYEQYF.

This clonotype has ten or more counts. The chain carries TRBV6-1 and TRBJ2-1; the D gene could be TRBD1 or TRBD2 (5 bases each). Looked up from germline, CDR1 is MNHNS and CDR2 is SASEGT. The CDR3 has 13 residues. V was clipped by 6 bases and J by 7 bases, with 13 bases between them. The CDR3 reads CASSPGLLNEQFF. CDR3 nucleotides: TGTGCCAGCAGCCCGGGGCTTTTGAATGAGCAGTTCTTC.

This clonotype was observed a few times. CDR3 in amino acids: CSARVALATDTQYF. CDR3 DNA: TGCAGTGCTAGAGTAGCCCTAGCGACCGATACGCAGTATTTT. This chain uses TRBV20-1 with TRBJ2-3, with D possibly TRBD2 on 6 matching bases. V dropped 1 base and J dropped 6 bases, with 14 bases sitting between them. The CDR3 is 14 amino acids. The germline gives CDR1 DFQATT, CDR2 SNEGSKA (reference sequence).

The V and J genes are TRBV19 and TRBJ2-1; 9 bases fit TRBD2. CDR3 length: 16 amino acids. Germline assignment: CDR1 LNHDA and CDR2 SQIVND (reference sequence). V lost 6 bases to trimming and J lost 4 bases; unmatched junction nucleotides: 10. The CDR3 here is CASRSSGKTGYNEQFF. The DNA for the CDR3 is TGTGCCAGTAGATCTAGCGGGAAGACCGGATACAATGAGCAGTTCTTC.

This clonotype has a count of ten or more. The chain joins TRBV28 to TRBJ2-5; 9 bases are shared with TRBD2. There are 14 residues in the CDR3. In germline, CDR1 is MDHEN, CDR2 SYDVKM. Trimming at V came to 5 bases and at J to 2 bases, leaving 3 bases not matched to a gene. The CDR3 nucleotides read TGTGCCAGCAGTATTAGCGGGAGTCAAGAGACCCAGTACTTC. Protein: CASSISGSQETQYF.

On this clonotype itself: Possible read error: a much larger clone is one base away. This chain uses TRBV11-2 with TRBJ2-1; possible D gene TRBD1, 6 bases. The length of the CDR3 is 12 residues. The germline gives CDR1 SGHAT, CDR2 FQNNGV. The CDR3 protein is CASSSTGWEQCF. CDR3 in DNA: TGTGCCAGCAGCTCGACAGGTTGGGAGCAGTGCTTC.

This chain connects TRBV28 to TRBJ1-6; D is uncertain. From germline, CDR1 is MDHEN and CDR2 SYDVKM. V lost 5 bases to trimming and J lost 7 bases, with 6 bases between them. This CDR3 has 12 amino acids. CDR3 protein: CASSTLNSPLHF. The CDR3 nucleotides read TGTGCCAGCAGTACGCTCAATTCACCCCTCCACTTT.